The 5 T cell receptor beta chains reported below all come from one sample, sequenced in a study of blood T cells in healthy people across ages. Next came a second PCR, run for about 6 to 12 cycles, which used a sample-barcoded 5' primer along with a J-beta primer mix. MiXCR, applied by TCRdb to the 5' RACE reads, yields one record per CDR3 protein. The sample contains around 1,000,000 distinct CDR3 sequences, less than 25% of which appear only once. The same data also went into a second study, on T cells of mothers and their children.

The sequenced material came from blood. The receptors here all came from a girl aged 2 to 9 in good health.

The rearrangement links TRBV2 to TRBJ2-5, with TRBD1 as a possible D gene (6 bases). V was pared by 1 base and J by 5 bases, with 23 bases between. Germline V gene data show CDR1 as SNHLY and CDR2 as FYNNEI. CDR3 size: 18 residues. The chain's CDR3 is CASSEDPSDRYRWETQYF. CDR3 in DNA: TGTGCCAGCAGTGAAGACCCCAGCGACAGGTATCGTTGGGAGACCCAGTACTTC.

This clonotype was seen more than once but under ten times. This sequence joins TRBV29-1 and TRBJ1-1, with D unclear. Germline values: CDR1 SQVTM, CDR2 ANQGSEA. The CDR3 spans 12 residues. Trimming pared 5 bases from V and 1 base from J, leaving 8 bases between. The CDR3 DNA sequence: TGCAGCGTTAAACGGACGAACACTGAAGCTTTCTTT. Its translation: CSVKRTNTEAFF.

The rearrangement joins TRBV2 to TRBJ1-2; unclear D gene. V was clipped by 2 bases and J by 8 bases, with 12 bases between them. Per germline, CDR1 SNHLY and CDR2 FYNNEI. The CDR3 is 13 amino acids. This chain's CDR3 is CASSERGYGGYTF. The CDR3 nucleotides read TGTGCCAGCAGTGAACGCGGATATGGCGGCTACACCTTC.

The V gene is TRBV7-9, the J gene TRBJ2-1; D possibly corresponds to TRBD1 (5 bases). The V gene lost 5 bases and the J gene lost 0 bases, with 20 bases spanning the gap. The length of the CDR3 is 18 residues. CDR1 SEHNR and CDR2 FQNEAQ come from the germline V gene (reference sequence). The CDR3 sequence is CASSPQMGLNSSYNEQFF. CDR3 DNA: TGTGCCAGCAGCCCTCAAATGGGGCTCAATAGCTCCTACAATGAGCAGTTCTTC.

The CDR3 reads CASSVGGTGGFFQQYF. The CDR3 DNA is TGTGCCAGCAGCGTAGGAGGGACAGGGGGTTTCTTCCAGCAGTACTTC. The chain uses TRBV9 and TRBJ2-7; 11 bases match TRBD1. CDR3 length: 16 residues. Germline CDR1 reads SGDLS; CDR2 reads YYNGEE. Trimming took 0 bases from V and 8 from J; bases not matched to a gene: 10.